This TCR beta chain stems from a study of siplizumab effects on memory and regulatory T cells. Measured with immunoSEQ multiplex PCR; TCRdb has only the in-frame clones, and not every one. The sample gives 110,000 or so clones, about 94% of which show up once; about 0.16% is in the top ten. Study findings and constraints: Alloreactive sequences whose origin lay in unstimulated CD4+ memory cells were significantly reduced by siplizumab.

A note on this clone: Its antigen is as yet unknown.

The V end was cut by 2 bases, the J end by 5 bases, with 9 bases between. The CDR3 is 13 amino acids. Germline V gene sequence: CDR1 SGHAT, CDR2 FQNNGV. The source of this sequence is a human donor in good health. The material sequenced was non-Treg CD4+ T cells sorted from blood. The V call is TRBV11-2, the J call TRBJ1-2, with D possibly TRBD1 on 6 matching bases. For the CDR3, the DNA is TGTGCCAGCAGCTTAAACAGGGTGTATGGCTACACCTTC. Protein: CASSLNRVYGYTF.